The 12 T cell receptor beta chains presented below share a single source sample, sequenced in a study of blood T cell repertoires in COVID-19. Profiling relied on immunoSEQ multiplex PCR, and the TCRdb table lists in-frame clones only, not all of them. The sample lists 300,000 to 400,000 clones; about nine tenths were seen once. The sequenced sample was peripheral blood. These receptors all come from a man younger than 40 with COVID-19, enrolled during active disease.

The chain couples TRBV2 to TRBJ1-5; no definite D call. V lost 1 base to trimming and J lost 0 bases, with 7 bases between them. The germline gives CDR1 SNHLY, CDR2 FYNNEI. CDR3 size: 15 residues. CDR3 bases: TGTGCCAGCAGTGAAGAGCAAGCTAGCAATCAGCCCCAGCATTTT. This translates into CASSEEQASNQPQHF. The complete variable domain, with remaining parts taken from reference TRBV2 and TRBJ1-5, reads EPEVTQTPSHQVTQMGQEVILRCVPISNHLYFYWYRQILGQKVEFLVSFYNNEISEKSEIFDDQFSVERPDGSNFTLKIRSTKLEDSAMYFCASSEEQASNQPQHFGDGTRLSIL.

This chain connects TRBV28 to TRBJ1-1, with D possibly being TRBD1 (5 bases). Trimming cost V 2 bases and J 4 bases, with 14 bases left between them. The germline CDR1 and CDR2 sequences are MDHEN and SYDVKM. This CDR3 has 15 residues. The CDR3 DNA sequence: TGTGCCAGCAGTTTAGTTAGGAGGGGAGGCACTGAAGCTTTCTTT. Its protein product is CASSLVRRGGTEAFF.

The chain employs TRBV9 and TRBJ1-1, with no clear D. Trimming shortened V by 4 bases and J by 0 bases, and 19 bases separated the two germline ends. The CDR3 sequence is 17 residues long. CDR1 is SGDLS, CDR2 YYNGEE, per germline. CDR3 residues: CASSPRGQRGMNTEAFF. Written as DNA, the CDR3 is TGTGCCAGCAGCCCCCGGGGTCAGCGAGGGATGAACACTGAAGCTTTCTTT.

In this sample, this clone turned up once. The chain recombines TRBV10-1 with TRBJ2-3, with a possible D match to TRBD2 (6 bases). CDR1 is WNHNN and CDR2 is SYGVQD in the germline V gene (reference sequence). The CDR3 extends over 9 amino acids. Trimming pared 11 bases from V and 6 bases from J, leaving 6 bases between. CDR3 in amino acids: CAGGDTQYF. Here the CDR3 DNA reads TGCGCCGGGGGGGATACGCAGTATTTT.

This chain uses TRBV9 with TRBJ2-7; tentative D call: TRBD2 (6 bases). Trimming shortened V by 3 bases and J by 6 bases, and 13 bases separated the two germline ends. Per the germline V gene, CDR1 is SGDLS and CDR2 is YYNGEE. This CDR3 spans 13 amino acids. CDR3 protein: CASSAGVGLEQYF. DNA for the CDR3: TGTGCCAGCAGCGCGGGGGTCGGGCTCGAGCAGTACTTC.

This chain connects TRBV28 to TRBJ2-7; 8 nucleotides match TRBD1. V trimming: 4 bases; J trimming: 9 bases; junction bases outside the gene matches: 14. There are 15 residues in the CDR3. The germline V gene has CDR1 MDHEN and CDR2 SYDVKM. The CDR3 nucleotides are TGTGCCAGCAGTTCGTCGGACAGGGTCGAGACCTCGCAGTACTTC. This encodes CASSSSDRVETSQYF.

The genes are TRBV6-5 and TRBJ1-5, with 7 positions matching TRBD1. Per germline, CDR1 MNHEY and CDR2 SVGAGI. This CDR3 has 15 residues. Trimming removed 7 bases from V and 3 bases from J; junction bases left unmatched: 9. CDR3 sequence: CASTTWDSFNQPQHF. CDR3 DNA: TGTGCCAGCACCACCTGGGACAGCTTCAATCAGCCCCAGCATTTT.

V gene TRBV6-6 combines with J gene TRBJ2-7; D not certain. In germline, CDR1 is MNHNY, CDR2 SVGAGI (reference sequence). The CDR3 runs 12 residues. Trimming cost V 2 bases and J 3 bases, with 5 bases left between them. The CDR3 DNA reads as TGTGCCAGCAGTTACGGGCTCTACGAGCAGTACTTC. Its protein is CASSYGLYEQYF.

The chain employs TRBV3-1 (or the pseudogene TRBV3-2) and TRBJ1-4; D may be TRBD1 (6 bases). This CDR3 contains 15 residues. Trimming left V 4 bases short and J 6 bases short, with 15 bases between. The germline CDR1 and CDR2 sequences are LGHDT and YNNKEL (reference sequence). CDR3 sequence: CASSLLQGVDEKLFF. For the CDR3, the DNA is TGTGCCAGCAGCCTACTACAGGGTGTGGATGAAAAACTGTTTTTT.

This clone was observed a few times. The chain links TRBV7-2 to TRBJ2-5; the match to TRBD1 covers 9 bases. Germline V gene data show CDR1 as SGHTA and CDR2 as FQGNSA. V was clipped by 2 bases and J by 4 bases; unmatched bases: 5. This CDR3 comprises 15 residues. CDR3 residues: CASSLPGQGGETQYF. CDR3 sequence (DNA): TGTGCCAGCAGCTTACCGGGACAGGGCGGAGAGACCCAGTACTTC.

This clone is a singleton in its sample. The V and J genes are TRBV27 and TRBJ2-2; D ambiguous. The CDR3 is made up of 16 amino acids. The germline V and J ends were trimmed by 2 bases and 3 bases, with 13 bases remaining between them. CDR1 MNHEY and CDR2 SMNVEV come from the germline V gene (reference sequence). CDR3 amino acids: CASSLSGELYTGELFF. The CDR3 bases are TGTGCCAGCAGTTTAAGTGGAGAACTTTACACCGGGGAGCTGTTTTTT.

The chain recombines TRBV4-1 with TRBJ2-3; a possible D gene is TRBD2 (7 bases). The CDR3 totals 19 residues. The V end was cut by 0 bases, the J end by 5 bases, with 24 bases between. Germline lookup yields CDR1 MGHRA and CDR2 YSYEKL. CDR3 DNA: TGCGCCAGCAGCCAAGATCCCCTAGGGGGAGGGGGGGACGGAGATACGCAGTATTTT. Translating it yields CASSQDPLGGGGDGDTQYF.